Below are 21 T cell receptor beta chains sequenced from a single sample in a study of shared clonotypes between healthy human individuals. Libraries were prepared by immunoSEQ multiplex PCR; TCRdb keeps only in-frame clonotypes and omits some of them. The data hold around 510,000 clones, with roughly 95% observed a single time. Sequencing input: naive CD4+ T cells sorted from blood. Subset defined: CD45RA+ positively selected. The receptor source for this set is a woman in her 30s in good health.

The genes are TRBV28 and TRBJ2-2; 9 positions agree with TRBD2. The V segment lost 4 bases and the J segment 1 base; nucleotides outside the gene matches: 10. Germline V CDR1 and CDR2: MDHEN, SYDVKM. CDR3 length: 18 amino acids. The CDR3 nucleotides read TGTGCCAGCAGTTCCCCCGCGGGGGGGACAGAGAACACCGGGGAGCTGTTTTTT. Amino acid sequence: CASSSPAGGTENTGELFF.

This rearrangement joins TRBV7-2 to TRBJ1-2; D uncertain. This CDR3 is built from 13 residues. V was shortened by 1 base and J by 4 bases, with 7 bases between the two germline ends. In germline, CDR1 is SGHTA, CDR2 FQGNSA. CDR3 DNA sequence: TGTGCCAGCAGCTTAGTCGGGTTCTATGGCTACACCTTC. Translation: CASSLVGFYGYTF.

J is TRBJ1-4 and V is TRBV2, with 8 bases aligning to TRBD1. Germline assignment: CDR1 SNHLY and CDR2 FYNNEI. The CDR3 totals 14 residues. V trimming: 4 bases; J trimming: 4 bases; junction bases outside the gene matches: 2. This CDR3 is CASSGQGSNEKLFF. Here the CDR3 DNA reads TGTGCCAGCAGTGGACAGGGGAGTAATGAAAAACTGTTTTTT. Full variable domain (outside the CDR3, taken from reference TRBV2 and TRBJ1-4): EPEVTQTPSHQVTQMGQEVILRCVPISNHLYFYWYRQILGQKVEFLVSFYNNEISEKSEIFDDQFSVERPDGSNFTLKIRSTKLEDSAMYFCASSGQGSNEKLFFGSGTQLSVL.

This sequence joins TRBV6-5 and TRBJ2-5, with 7 bases aligning to TRBD1. TRBJ2-7 explains the end of the DNA better; the J call may be wrong. This CDR3 is 12 amino acids long. Germline loops: CDR1 MNHEY, CDR2 SVGAGI. The CDR3 DNA reads TGTGCCTCCGGGACAGACTACTACGAGCAGTACTTC. Translated: CASGTDYYEQYF.

The chain carries TRBV6-6 and TRBJ1-2; D uncertain. This CDR3 spans 15 amino acids. Between the trimmed V and J ends, which lost 5 bases and 1 base, there was a span of 14 bases. In germline, CDR1 is MNHNY, CDR2 SVGAGI (reference sequence). CDR3 nucleotides: TGTGCCAGCAGTAGGCTTGACGGAGATAACTATGGCTACACCTTC. This codes for CASSRLDGDNYGYTF.

The CDR3 DNA reads TGTGCCAGCAGACGACCGGGACAGGGTTACCAGCCCCAGCATTTT. As protein: CASRRPGQGYQPQHF. The chain recombines TRBV7-2 with TRBJ1-5, with 9 bases fitting TRBD1. The CDR3 is made up of 15 amino acids. CDR1 is SGHTA, CDR2 FQGNSA, per germline. J gave up 7 bases and V 6 bases, and 10 bases lay outside the gene matches.

In its sample, this clone was seen once. This chain uses TRBV10-2 with TRBJ1-4; 10 bases are shared with TRBD1. The ends lost 6 bases at V and 7 bases at J; junction bases unmatched: 8. Germline V gives CDR1 WSHSY, CDR2 SAAADI. This CDR3 spans 15 amino acids. In nucleotides, the CDR3 is TGCGCCAGCAGAGGACAGGGGGAAATGGGTGAAAAACTGTTTTTT. Translated: CASRGQGEMGEKLFF.

The chain is built from TRBV7-2 and TRBJ2-1; TRBD2 agrees at 12 bases. The germline V gene encodes CDR1 SGHTA and CDR2 FQGNSA. This CDR3 spans 16 amino acids. V lost 1 base and J lost 4; bases outside the gene matches: 2. The CDR3 region has the DNA TGTGCCAGCAGCTTAGTCGGGACTAGCGGGTACAATGAGCAGTTCTTC. Encoded protein: CASSLVGTSGYNEQFF.

The chain joins TRBV5-1 to TRBJ2-4; no clear D gene. CDR3 length equals 17 residues. Germline V lookup: CDR1 SGHRS, CDR2 YFSETQ. The V and J ends lost 0 bases and 0 bases respectively, with 13 bases between them. CDR3: CASSLETSAIAKNIQYF. The CDR3 bases are TGCGCCAGCAGCTTGGAGACGTCTGCAATAGCCAAAAACATTCAGTACTTC. Drawing the rest from reference TRBV5-1 and TRBJ2-4, the complete variable domain is KAGVTQTPRYLIKTRGQQVTLSCSPISGHRSVSWYQQTPGQGLQFLFEYFSETQRNKGNFPGRFSGRQFSNSRSEMNVSTLELGDSALYLCASSLETSAIAKNIQYFGAGTRLSVL.

This chain uses TRBV5-1 with TRBJ2-7, with 13 bases aligning to TRBD2. This CDR3 comprises 17 residues. Per germline, CDR1 SGHRS and CDR2 YFSETQ. Germline trimming cut 4 bases from V and 5 bases from J; bases unmatched to any gene: 12. CDR3 DNA: TGCGCCAGCAGCCTTCTTTCCGGGACTAGCGGGACCCACGAGCAGTACTTC. Translating gives CASSLLSGTSGTHEQYF.

The chain couples TRBV7-7 to TRBJ2-6; D is unclear. CDR1 and CDR2 from the germline V gene are SSHAT and FNYEAQ (reference sequence). Deletions cut 5 bases from V and 5 bases from J, with 22 bases between. The CDR3 runs to 18 residues. The CDR3 here is CASSPSGVPQSRANVLTF. The CDR3 DNA sequence: TGTGCCAGCAGCCCCTCTGGAGTGCCACAAAGTCGGGCCAACGTCCTGACTTTC.

The chain carries TRBV19 and TRBJ1-2; D remains ambiguous. This CDR3 comprises 14 residues. The germline gives CDR1 LNHDA, CDR2 SQIVND (reference sequence). V was trimmed by 5 bases and J by 0 bases, leaving 10 bases between them. The chain's CDR3 is CASSPVKTNYGYTF. In nucleotides, the CDR3 is TGTGCCAGTAGTCCGGTCAAGACTAACTATGGCTACACCTTC.

This clone was seen only once. The chain uses TRBV28 and TRBJ1-2, with a tentative D call TRBD1 (6 bases). V was pared by 6 bases and J by 2 bases, with 16 bases between. The germline gives CDR1 MDHEN, CDR2 SYDVKM. CDR3 length: 15 amino acids. The CDR3 region is CASSQPGTGNYGYTF. Written as DNA, the CDR3 is TGTGCCAGCAGCCAGCCGGGTACAGGGAACTATGGCTACACCTTC.

In its sample, this clone was seen once. CDR3 sequence: CASSSVGAENSPLHF. The DNA of the CDR3 is TGCGCCAGCAGCTCCGTAGGGGCCGAGAATTCACCCCTCCACTTT. The chain employs TRBV5-1 and TRBJ1-6; possible D gene TRBD1, 5 bases. The CDR3 loop spans 15 amino acids. Germline loops: CDR1 SGHRS, CDR2 YFSETQ. With 3 bases removed from V and 7 bases from J, the gap between germline ends came to 14 bases.

The chain joins TRBV10-3 to TRBJ1-1; possibly TRBD1 for D (6 bases). The CDR3 has 14 amino acids. The V gene lost 7 bases and the J gene lost 6 bases, with 18 bases spanning the gap. Germline CDR1 ENHRY, CDR2 SYGVKD. CDR3 amino acids: CAIKGEEGSPEAFF. As DNA, the CDR3 is TGTGCCATCAAGGGGGAAGAGGGCTCCCCTGAAGCTTTCTTT.

This chain connects TRBV27 to TRBJ1-2, with a possible D match to TRBD1 (6 bases). The CDR3 spans 14 residues. Germline assignment: CDR1 MNHEY and CDR2 SMNVEV (reference sequence). V gave up 3 bases and J gave up 4 bases, with 12 bases separating them. CDR3 amino acids: CASSLYRAGYGYTF. The CDR3 region has the DNA TGTGCCAGCAGTTTGTACAGGGCCGGCTATGGCTACACCTTC.

The chain carries TRBV5-1 and TRBJ2-3, with TRBD1 matching over 11 bases. This CDR3 spans 15 amino acids. The trim removed 4 bases at V and 5 bases at J, leaving 6 bases unmatched. CDR1 and CDR2 (germline): SGHRS, YFSETQ. This chain's CDR3 is CASSRGTGGLDTQYF. In DNA, the CDR3 is TGCGCCAGCAGCCGGGGGACAGGGGGACTAGATACGCAGTATTTT.

The J gene is TRBJ2-3, the V gene TRBV7-3; D is uncertain. The V gene lost 5 bases and the J gene lost 4 bases, with 16 bases spanning the gap. CDR3 size: 15 residues. Germline V CDR1 and CDR2: SGHTA, FQGTGA. DNA for the CDR3: TGTGCCAGCAGCCAAGGCCGAATTGCGTCAGATACGCAGTATTTT. Protein product: CASSQGRIASDTQYF.

The rearrangement joins TRBV10-3 to TRBJ1-1; TRBD1 is a possible D gene (5 bases). Germline loops: CDR1 ENHRY, CDR2 SYGVKD. The CDR3 loop spans 14 amino acids. Trimming pared 6 bases from V and 2 bases from J, leaving 13 bases between. The CDR3, as DNA: TGTGCCATCAGGGTCGGAGGGGAAAACACTGAAGCTTTCTTT. Translated, it gives CAIRVGGENTEAFF.

The genes are TRBV6-1 and TRBJ2-1; D remains unclear. Trimming left V 6 bases short and J 14 bases short, with 14 bases between. Germline V gene sequence: CDR1 MNHNS, CDR2 SASEGT. This CDR3 comprises 11 residues. DNA for the CDR3: TGTGCCAGCAGGTGGGTGCTCCTCAAGTTCTTC. Its translation: CASRWVLLKFF.

The gene calls are TRBV5-5 and TRBJ1-4; D gene unclear. V was pared by 7 bases and J by 7 bases, with 11 bases between. CDR1 and CDR2 from the germline V gene are SGHKS and YYEKEE (reference sequence). The CDR3 has 12 amino acids. CDR3 residues: CASGLSGEKLFF. CDR3 nucleotides: TGTGCCAGCGGCCTTTCGGGTGAAAAACTGTTTTTT.